This entry is about one T cell receptor beta chain. The target antigen is unknown. The data originate from a study of T cell repertoires in cytomegalovirus infection. One entry per CDR3 protein results from TCRdb running MiXCR on the reads. The table lists 300,000 to 400,000 distinct CDR3 sequences, 25% to 35% of them singletons. Study-level results: Adding up the frequency of public TCR beta families identified people who carried CMV plus the relevant HLA. The ex vivo response showed dominance by HLA-C-restricted CMV-specific TCR beta clonotypes.

Trimming shortened V by 4 bases and J by 7 bases, and 20 bases separated the two germline ends. Germline loops: CDR1 LNHDA, CDR2 SQIVND (reference sequence). The CDR3 consists of 16 residues. The receptor comes from a human donor in good health (CMV status not recorded). Some clones in this sample may be carry-over from other donors' samples. This sequence joins TRBV19 and TRBJ2-1; D tentatively fits TRBD1 or TRBD2 (7 bases each). Sequences were derived from cultured PBMCs, sampled from culture after CMV antigen stimulation. CDR3 in DNA: TGTGCCAGTAGTACCCTCCAGGGGGGACTAAATAATGAGCAGTTCTTC. As protein: CASSTLQGGLNNEQFF.